The 19 T cell receptor beta chains presented below share a single source sample, sequenced in a study of shared clonotypes between healthy human individuals. Here immunoSEQ multiplex PCR was the method, and the copy in TCRdb shows in-frame clones only, minus some. Among 1,400,000 or so clones, roughly 98.5% were seen once, and the ten largest hold around 0.33%. The sequencing sample was made of naive CD4+ T cells sorted from blood. Subset in this sample: CD45RA+ positively selected. These receptor sequences come from a man aged 25 to 40 in good health.

This clone was seen just once. V gene TRBV27 combines with J gene TRBJ2-1, with 9 bases aligning to TRBD2. Looked up from germline, CDR1 is MNHEY and CDR2 is SMNVEV (reference sequence). The CDR3 extends over 16 amino acids. V was pared by 5 bases and J by 4 bases, with 9 bases of the junction left unmatched. CDR3 nucleotide sequence: TGTGCCAGCAGTCCCTTAGCGGGAGTGAAATACAATGAGCAGTTCTTC. Translation gives CASSPLAGVKYNEQFF.

The chain carries TRBV5-1 and TRBJ2-3; 12 bases are a match to TRBD2. CDR1 is SGHRS and CDR2 is YFSETQ in the germline V gene. The CDR3 loop spans 17 amino acids. V trimming: 2 bases; J trimming: 2 bases; junction bases outside the gene matches: 6. CDR3 amino acids: CASSFGTSGLVTDTQYF. The CDR3, as DNA: TGCGCCAGCAGCTTCGGGACTAGCGGGCTAGTCACAGATACGCAGTATTTT. The full variable domain, in which reference TRBV5-1 and TRBJ2-3 provide the parts outside the CDR3, is KAGVTQTPRYLIKTRGQQVTLSCSPISGHRSVSWYQQTPGQGLQFLFEYFSETQRNKGNFPGRFSGRQFSNSRSEMNVSTLELGDSALYLCASSFGTSGLVTDTQYFGPGTRLTVL.

The J gene is TRBJ1-2, the V gene TRBV6-1, with D possibly being TRBD1 (6 bases). In germline, CDR1 is MNHNS, CDR2 SASEGT. Trimming took 5 bases from V and 1 from J, leaving 11 bases between them. The CDR3 extends over 14 amino acids. In nucleotides, the CDR3 is TGTGCCAGCAGTAGACAGGTTGTTAACTATGGCTACACCTTC. It translates to CASSRQVVNYGYTF.

The V gene is TRBV9, the J gene TRBJ2-7; 10 bases align to TRBD2. V shed 3 bases, J shed 3 bases, and the junction held 3 bases outside the gene matches. From germline, CDR1 is SGDLS and CDR2 YYNGEE. CDR3 length: 14 residues. CDR3 sequence: CASSAGLADYEQYF. The CDR3 DNA follows: TGTGCCAGCAGCGCCGGACTAGCGGACTACGAGCAGTACTTC.

The CDR3 sequence: CASSRTTGGGPAGELFF. The CDR3 coding sequence is TGTGCCAGCAGCAGAACCACCGGGGGAGGGCCTGCCGGGGAGCTGTTTTTT. J is TRBJ2-2 and V is TRBV5-4, with TRBD2 identical over 7 bases. The germline V gene has CDR1 SGHNT and CDR2 YYREEE (reference sequence). The junction had 15 bases not matched to a gene; V was cut back by 4 bases and J by 6 bases. There are 17 residues in the CDR3.

The J gene is TRBJ2-1, the V gene TRBV19; 14 bases line up with TRBD2. Germline CDR1 LNHDA, CDR2 SQIVND (reference sequence). The CDR3 loop spans 18 amino acids. The trim removed 1 base at V and 6 bases at J, leaving 8 bases unmatched. DNA of the CDR3: TGTGCCAGTAGTATAGCCTACTCGGGACTAGCGGGAGCCAATGAGCAGTTCTTC. Protein sequence: CASSIAYSGLAGANEQFF.

The V call is TRBV25-1, the J call TRBJ2-1, with 12 nucleotides matching TRBD2. V was pared by 4 bases and J by 9 bases, with 13 bases of the junction left unmatched. CDR3 length: 17 amino acids. From germline, CDR1 is MGHDK and CDR2 SYGVNS. This chain's CDR3 is CASSARLAGEVRGEQFF. The DNA of the CDR3 is TGTGCCAGCAGTGCCCGACTAGCGGGAGAAGTTAGGGGTGAGCAGTTCTTC.

As to this clone: The identical CDR3 is also encoded by other nucleotide sequences in the sample. The V and J genes are TRBV28 and TRBJ1-5, with 10 bases fitting TRBD1. This CDR3 region has 14 residues. Trimming cost V 4 bases and J 4 bases; bases outside gene matches: 1. In germline, CDR1 is MDHEN, CDR2 SYDVKM. CDR3 in amino acids: CASSSGQGNQPQHF. The CDR3 DNA reads TGTGCCAGCAGTTCGGGACAGGGGAATCAGCCCCAGCATTTT.

A word on this clone: Other DNA sequences in the same sample also yield this CDR3. The CDR3 DNA sequence: TGTGCCAGCAGGCGCGGACAAGCCTACGAGCAGTACTTC. Its translation: CASRRGQAYEQYF. This chain links TRBV28 with TRBJ2-7; tentatively, D is TRBD1 (5 bases). This CDR3 contains 13 residues. Germline CDR1 reads MDHEN; CDR2 reads SYDVKM. The V gene lost 6 bases and the J gene lost 2 bases, with 11 bases spanning the gap. Looking up the rest from reference TRBV28 and TRBJ2-7 gives the full variable domain: DVKVTQSSRYLVKRTGEKVFLECVQDMDHENMFWYRQDPGLGLRLIYFSYDVKMKEKGDIPEGYSVSREKKERFSLILESASTNQTSMYLCASRRGQAYEQYFGPGTRLTVT.

This sequence joins TRBV28 and TRBJ2-2; D uncertain. CDR1 is MDHEN, CDR2 SYDVKM, per germline. The V gene lost 6 bases and the J gene lost 4 bases, with 9 bases spanning the gap. This CDR3 comprises 13 residues. In DNA, the CDR3 is TGTGCCAGCAGGGGGATCGGCACCGGGGAGCTGTTTTTT. It specifies CASRGIGTGELFF. The variable domain in full, with the rest retrieved from reference TRBV28 and TRBJ2-2, is DVKVTQSSRYLVKRTGEKVFLECVQDMDHENMFWYRQDPGLGLRLIYFSYDVKMKEKGDIPEGYSVSREKKERFSLILESASTNQTSMYLCASRGIGTGELFFGEGSRLTVL.

Comment on this clone: The sample holds other DNA sequences that translate to the same CDR3. The genes are TRBV2 and TRBJ2-3; D is uncertain. V gave up 4 bases and J gave up 0 bases, with 8 bases separating them. There are 14 residues in the CDR3. Germline CDR1 SNHLY, CDR2 FYNNEI. The CDR3 nucleotides read TGTGCCAGCAGTGGAACTGCAAGCACAGATACGCAGTATTTT. Its translation is CASSGTASTDTQYF.

Remarks on this clone: This specimen includes other DNA sequences encoding the same CDR3. CDR3: CSASGPREQYF. As DNA, the CDR3 is TGCAGTGCTAGCGGCCCGCGGGAGCAGTACTTC. The J gene is TRBJ2-7, the V gene TRBV20-1; D remains ambiguous. Deletions cut 3 bases from V and 7 bases from J, with 10 bases between. The length of the CDR3 is 11 residues. The germline V gene has CDR1 DFQATT and CDR2 SNEGSKA (reference sequence).

This chain joins TRBV19 and TRBJ1-5; 8 positions match TRBD1. Germline V gives CDR1 LNHDA, CDR2 SQIVND (reference sequence). Germline trimming cut 2 bases from V and 7 bases from J; bases unmatched to any gene: 13. The CDR3 contains 17 residues. The CDR3 is CASSIPWTGRHGQPQHF. The DNA of the CDR3 is TGTGCCAGTAGTATACCCTGGACAGGGAGGCACGGGCAGCCCCAGCATTTT.

The V and J genes are TRBV5-1 and TRBJ2-1; tentatively, D is TRBD1 or TRBD2 (5 bases each). Trimming stripped 1 base from V and 6 bases from J, with 14 bases between. From germline, CDR1 is SGHRS and CDR2 YFSETQ. CDR3 length: 15 amino acids. The CDR3 DNA reads as TGCGCCAGCAGCTTGATAGGGGCAGAGGGCAATGAGCAGTTCTTC. Translation gives CASSLIGAEGNEQFF.

The V and J genes are TRBV2 and TRBJ2-2; 7 nucleotides match TRBD2. The CDR3 has 15 residues. V gave up 6 bases and J gave up 7 bases; unmatched junction bases: 11. Germline values: CDR1 SNHLY, CDR2 FYNNEI. DNA for the CDR3: TGTGCCAGCAGAGGGGTGGCGGGAGTGCTCGGGGAGCTGTTTTTT. This gives the protein CASRGVAGVLGELFF.

V usage is TRBV9 and J usage is TRBJ1-1, with 10 positions matching TRBD1. The germline gives CDR1 SGDLS, CDR2 YYNGEE. CDR3 size: 16 residues. Unmatched junction bases numbered 8, after V lost 4 bases and J lost 2 bases. CDR3: CASSPRQGAVNTEAFF. The DNA for the CDR3 is TGTGCCAGCAGCCCCCGACAGGGGGCGGTCAACACTGAAGCTTTCTTT.

The chain is built from TRBV2 and TRBJ2-2, with unresolved D. Germline V gene sequence: CDR1 SNHLY, CDR2 FYNNEI. The V and J ends lost 4 bases and 12 bases respectively, with 9 bases between them. The CDR3 covers 11 residues. The CDR3 protein is CASSGERKLFF. CDR3 DNA sequence: TGTGCCAGCAGTGGTGAACGGAAGCTGTTTTTT.

V and J are TRBV4-3 and TRBJ2-3; D possibly corresponds to TRBD2 (6 bases). Germline lookup yields CDR1 LGHNA and CDR2 YSLEER. The ends were cut back, 4 bases at V and 6 bases at J, with 17 bases in the middle. The CDR3 is 15 amino acids. CDR3 residues: CASSPRRDLRDTQYF. CDR3 nucleotides: TGCGCCAGCAGCCCTAGGCGGGATCTGAGGGATACGCAGTATTTT.

V usage is TRBV29-1 and J usage is TRBJ2-7; 7 bases are shared with TRBD1. The V gene's germline CDR1 is SQVTM and CDR2 ANQGSEA. The V segment lost 2 bases and the J segment 3 bases; nucleotides outside the gene matches: 7. The CDR3 extends over 14 amino acids. CDR3 DNA: TGCAGCGTTGAAACAGGGGCTAACTTCTACGAGCAGTACTTC. Translated, it gives CSVETGANFYEQYF.